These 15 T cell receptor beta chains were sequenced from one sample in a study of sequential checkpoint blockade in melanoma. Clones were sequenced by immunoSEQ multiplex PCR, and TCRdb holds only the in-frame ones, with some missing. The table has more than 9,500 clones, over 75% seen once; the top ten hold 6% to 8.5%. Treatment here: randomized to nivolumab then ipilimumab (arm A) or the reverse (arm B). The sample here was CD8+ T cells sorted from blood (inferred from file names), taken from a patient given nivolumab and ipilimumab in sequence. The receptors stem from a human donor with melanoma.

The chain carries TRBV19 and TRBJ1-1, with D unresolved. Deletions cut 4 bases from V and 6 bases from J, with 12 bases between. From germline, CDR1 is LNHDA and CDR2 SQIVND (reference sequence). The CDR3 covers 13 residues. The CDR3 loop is CASSNPPLSEAFF. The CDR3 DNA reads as TGTGCCAGTAGTAATCCCCCCCTATCTGAAGCTTTCTTT.

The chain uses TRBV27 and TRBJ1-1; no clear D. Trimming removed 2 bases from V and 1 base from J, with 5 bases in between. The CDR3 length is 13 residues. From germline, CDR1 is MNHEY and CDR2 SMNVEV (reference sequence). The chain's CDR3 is CASSLMRNTEAFF. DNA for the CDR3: TGTGCCAGCAGTTTAATGCGGAACACTGAAGCTTTCTTT.

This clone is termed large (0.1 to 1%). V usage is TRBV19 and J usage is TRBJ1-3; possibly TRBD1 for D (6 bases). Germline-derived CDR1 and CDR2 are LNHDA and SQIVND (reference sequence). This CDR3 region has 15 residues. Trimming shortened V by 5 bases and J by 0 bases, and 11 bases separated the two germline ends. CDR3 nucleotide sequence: TGTGCCAGTAGTTTGGGACACATCTCTGGAAACACCATATATTTT. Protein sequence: CASSLGHISGNTIYF.

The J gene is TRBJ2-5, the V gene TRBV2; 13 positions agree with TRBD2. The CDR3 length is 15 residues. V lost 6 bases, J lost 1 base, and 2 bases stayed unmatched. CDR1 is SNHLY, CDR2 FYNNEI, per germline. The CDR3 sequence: CASSTSGGVQETQYF. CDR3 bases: TGTGCCAGCAGCACTAGCGGGGGGGTCCAAGAGACCCAGTACTTC.

DNA of the CDR3: TGTGCCAGCAGTTACGGCTCAGGGAACACTGAAGCTTTCTTT. Residues: CASSYGSGNTEAFF. J is TRBJ1-1 and V is TRBV6-6; D call uncertain. This CDR3 is 14 amino acids long. CDR1 is MNHNY, CDR2 SVGAGI, per germline (reference sequence). With 2 bases removed from V and 1 base from J, the gap between germline ends came to 8 bases.

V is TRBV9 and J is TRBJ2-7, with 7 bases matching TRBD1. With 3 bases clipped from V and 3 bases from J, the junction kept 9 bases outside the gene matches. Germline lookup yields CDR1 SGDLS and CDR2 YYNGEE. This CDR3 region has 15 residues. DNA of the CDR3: TGTGCCAGCAGCGCCAACAGGGGACCCCTCTACGAGCAGTACTTC. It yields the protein CASSANRGPLYEQYF.

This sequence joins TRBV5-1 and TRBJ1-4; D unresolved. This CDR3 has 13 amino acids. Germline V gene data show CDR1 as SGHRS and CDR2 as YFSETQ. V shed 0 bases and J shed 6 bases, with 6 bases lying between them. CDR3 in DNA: TGCGCCAGCAGCTTGGAGGCGGATGAAAAACTGTTTTTT. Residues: CASSLEADEKLFF.

The CDR3 DNA reads as TGTGCCAGCAGTTCATCAGGGGCAGATACGCAGTATTTT. It is translated as CASSSSGADTQYF. The gene calls are TRBV27 and TRBJ2-3, with D perhaps matching TRBD1 (6 bases). V lost 4 bases to trimming and J lost 4 bases, with 9 bases between them. Looked up from germline, CDR1 is MNHEY and CDR2 is SMNVEV (reference sequence). The CDR3 has 13 amino acids.

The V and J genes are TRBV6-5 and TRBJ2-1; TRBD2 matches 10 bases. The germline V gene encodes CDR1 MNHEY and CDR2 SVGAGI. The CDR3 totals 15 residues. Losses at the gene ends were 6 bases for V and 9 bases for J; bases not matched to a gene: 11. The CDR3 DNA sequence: TGTGCCAGCAGCCCCACTAGCGGGGATATCGGTGAGCAGTTCTTC. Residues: CASSPTSGDIGEQFF.

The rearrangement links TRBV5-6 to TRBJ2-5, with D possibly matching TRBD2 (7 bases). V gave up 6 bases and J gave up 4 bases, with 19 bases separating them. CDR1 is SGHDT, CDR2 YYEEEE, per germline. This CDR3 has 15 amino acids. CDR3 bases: TGTGCCAGCACTAACGGTTGGGGGGGCGGAGAGACCCAGTACTTC. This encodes CASTNGWGGGETQYF.

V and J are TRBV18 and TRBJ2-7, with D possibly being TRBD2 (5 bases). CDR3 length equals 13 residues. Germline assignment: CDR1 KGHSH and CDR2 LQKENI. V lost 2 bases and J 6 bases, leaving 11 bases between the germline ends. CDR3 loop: CASSPERVGEQYF. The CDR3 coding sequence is TGTGCCAGCTCACCAGAGAGGGTTGGCGAGCAGTACTTC. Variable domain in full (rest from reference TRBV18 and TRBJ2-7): NAGVMQNPRHLVRRRGQEARLRCSPMKGHSHVYWYRQLPEEGLKFMVYLQKENIIDESGMPKERFSAEFPKEGPSILRIQQVVRGDSAAYFCASSPERVGEQYFGPGTRLTVT.

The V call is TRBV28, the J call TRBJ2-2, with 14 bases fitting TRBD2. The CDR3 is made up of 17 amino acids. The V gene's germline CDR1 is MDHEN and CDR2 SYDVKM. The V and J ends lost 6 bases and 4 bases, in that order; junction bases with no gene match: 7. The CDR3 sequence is CASRFAGLAGGTGELFF. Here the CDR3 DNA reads TGTGCCAGCAGATTCGCAGGACTAGCGGGGGGCACCGGGGAGCTGTTTTTT.

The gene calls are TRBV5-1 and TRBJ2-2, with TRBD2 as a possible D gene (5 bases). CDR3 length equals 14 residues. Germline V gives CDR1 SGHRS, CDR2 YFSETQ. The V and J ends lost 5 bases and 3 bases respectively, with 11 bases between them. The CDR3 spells CASREGVYTGELFF. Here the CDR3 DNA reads TGCGCCAGCAGAGAGGGAGTATACACCGGGGAGCTGTTTTTT.

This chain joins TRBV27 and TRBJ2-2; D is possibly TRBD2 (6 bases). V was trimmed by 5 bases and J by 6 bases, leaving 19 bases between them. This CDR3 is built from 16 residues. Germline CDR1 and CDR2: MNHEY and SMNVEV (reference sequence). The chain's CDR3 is CASSPTGTGTPGELFF. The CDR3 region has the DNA TGTGCCAGCAGTCCCACCGGGACGGGGACTCCCGGGGAGCTGTTTTTT.

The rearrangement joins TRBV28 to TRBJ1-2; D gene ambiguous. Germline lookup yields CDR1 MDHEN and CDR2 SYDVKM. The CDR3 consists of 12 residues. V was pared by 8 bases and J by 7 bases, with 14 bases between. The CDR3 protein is CASLQAFGGYTF. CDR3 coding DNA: TGTGCCAGCTTGCAGGCGTTTGGTGGCTACACCTTC.